One sample yielded the 28 T cell receptor beta chains listed below, sequenced in a study of blood T cell repertoires in COVID-19. Sequencing was performed with immunoSEQ multiplex PCR; in TCRdb, only in-frame clones are kept and a portion is missing. The sample holds more than 150,000 clones, about 86% seen once. The sequencing input was peripheral blood. Receptor source: a man aged 60 to 75 with acute or convalescent COVID-19.

The chain links TRBV6-5 to TRBJ2-7; the match to TRBD1 covers 8 bases. The J segment lost 5 bases and the V segment lost 6 bases, leaving 6 bases of the junction unmatched. The length of the CDR3 is 13 residues. Germline V CDR1 and CDR2: MNHEY, SVGAGI. CDR3: CASRGAGGNEQYF. The DNA for the CDR3 is TGTGCCAGCAGAGGGGCAGGGGGCAACGAGCAGTACTTC.

The DNA of the CDR3 is TGTGCCAGCAGCGGAGGAGACCACAGGGGCCTCACCTCAAAGAACTATGGCTACACCTTC. It yields the protein CASSGGDHRGLTSKNYGYTF. The genes are TRBV9 and TRBJ1-2, with TRBD1 matching 7 bases. CDR3 length equals 20 residues. Germline V gene lookup returns CDR1 SGDLS and CDR2 YYNGEE. The ends lost 3 bases at V and 2 bases at J; junction bases unmatched: 22.

This chain uses TRBV7-9 with TRBJ1-5; 8 bases are a match to TRBD1. The CDR3 is 16 amino acids. Germline V gene lookup returns CDR1 SEHNR and CDR2 FQNEAQ (reference sequence). The V and J ends lost 5 bases and 4 bases, in that order; junction bases with no gene match: 10. For the CDR3, the DNA is TGTGCCAGCAGCCAGGGGGCAGGGAATATGAATCAGCCCCAGCATTTT. Translated, it gives CASSQGAGNMNQPQHF.

The chain combines TRBV5-1 with TRBJ1-2; 9 nucleotides match TRBD1. The V segment lost 2 bases and the J segment 6 bases; nucleotides outside the gene matches: 23. The CDR3 has 20 amino acids. Germline lookup yields CDR1 SGHRS and CDR2 YFSETQ. CDR3 sequence: CASSFVTSGDRDSRYNGYTF. In DNA form, the CDR3 reads TGCGCCAGCAGCTTCGTTACCTCCGGGGACAGGGACTCTAGGTACAATGGCTACACCTTC.

The chain uses TRBV5-1 and TRBJ2-7; TRBD1 matches at 8 bases. The V and J ends lost 3 bases and 2 bases, in that order; junction bases with no gene match: 10. The CDR3 sequence is 16 residues long. Germline-derived CDR1 and CDR2 are SGHRS and YFSETQ. CDR3 amino acids: CASSWGPGQVAYEQYF. The CDR3, as DNA: TGCGCCAGCAGCTGGGGACCGGGACAGGTAGCCTACGAGCAGTACTTC.

The chain carries TRBV6-5 and TRBJ1-1; D remains ambiguous. CDR3 length: 13 amino acids. CDR1 and CDR2 from the germline V gene are MNHEY and SVGAGI. The germline V and J ends were trimmed by 7 bases and 4 bases, with 13 bases remaining between them. The CDR3 sequence: CASISPGSTEAFF. The CDR3 DNA sequence: TGTGCCAGCATCTCGCCGGGGAGCACTGAAGCTTTCTTT.

The gene calls are TRBV3-1 (or the pseudogene TRBV3-2) and TRBJ1-2, with 7 bases that match TRBD1. After removal of 5 bases from V and 5 bases from J, the junction contained 2 bases not matched to a gene. Germline V gives CDR1 LGHDT, CDR2 YNNKEL (reference sequence). The CDR3 runs 12 residues. CDR3 sequence reads: CASSETGYGYTF. Here the CDR3 DNA reads TGTGCCAGCAGCGAGACAGGGTATGGCTACACCTTC.

V is TRBV12-2 and J is TRBJ2-7; the table's TRBD2 call for D was not verified on the DNA. TRBV12-2 is assigned pseudogene status. The CDR3 is made up of 11 amino acids. CDR3 loop: CASRGFYEQYF. The CDR3 region has the DNA TGTGCAAGCCGAGGTTTTTACGAGCAGTACTTC.

V is TRBV6-2 or TRBV6-3 and J is TRBJ2-3, with 8 bases aligning to TRBD2. Germline values: CDR1 MNHEY, CDR2 SVGEGT. The CDR3 consists of 16 residues. The junction had 9 bases not matched to a gene; V was cut back by 4 bases and J by 3 bases. CDR3 bases: TGTGCCAGCAGTTCGCCTCGACTAGCGCGGACAGATACGCAGTATTTT. It specifies CASSSPRLARTDTQYF.

The chain combines TRBV3-1 (or the pseudogene TRBV3-2) with TRBJ1-2; TRBD1 matches at 8 bases. The CDR3 is 13 amino acids. With 5 bases clipped from V and 5 bases from J, the junction kept 4 bases outside the gene matches. The germline V gene has CDR1 LGHDT and CDR2 YNNKEL (reference sequence). As DNA, the CDR3 is TGTGCCAGCAGCTCACAGGGGGTATATGGCTACACCTTC. This encodes CASSSQGVYGYTF.

CDR3 in amino acids: CASSPTGRGSIDYEQYF. The CDR3 DNA sequence: TGTGCCAGCAGCCCCACCGGAAGGGGGTCTATCGACTACGAGCAGTACTTC. The genes are TRBV3-1 (or the pseudogene TRBV3-2) and TRBJ2-7; D possibly corresponds to TRBD1 (6 bases). Trimming took off 4 bases at V and 3 bases at J, with 22 bases between the two ends. CDR3 length equals 17 residues. Germline CDR1 LGHDT, CDR2 YNNKEL (reference sequence).

This chain connects TRBV19 to TRBJ2-5; 7 positions agree with TRBD1. Germline-derived CDR1 and CDR2 are LNHDA and SQIVND (reference sequence). Trimming cost V 1 base and J 2 bases; bases outside gene matches: 13. This CDR3 has 18 amino acids. The CDR3 spells CASSIGKPDRARQETQYF. The DNA for the CDR3 is TGTGCCAGTAGTATAGGCAAGCCCGACAGGGCACGTCAAGAGACCCAGTACTTC.

The V gene is TRBV19, the J gene TRBJ2-1; TRBD2 matches 12 bases. V was pared by 4 bases and J by 9 bases, with 10 bases of the junction left unmatched. Germline assignment: CDR1 LNHDA and CDR2 SQIVND (reference sequence). The CDR3 totals 16 residues. The CDR3 nucleotides are TGTGCCAGTAGTACTAAACTAGCGGGAGGTTTCAGTGAGCAGTTCTTC. It is translated as CASSTKLAGGFSEQFF.

This chain uses TRBV18 with TRBJ1-1; D is unclear. The germline V and J ends were trimmed by 0 bases and 8 bases, with 16 bases remaining between them. Germline V CDR1 and CDR2: KGHSH, LQKENI. This CDR3 is 15 amino acids long. CDR3: CASSPPGSGNSEAFF. In nucleotides, the CDR3 is TGTGCCAGCTCACCACCGGGCAGCGGTAATTCCGAAGCTTTCTTT.

A remark on this clone: Other DNA sequences in the same sample also yield this CDR3. This CDR3 reads CASSELAGGYNEQFF. The CDR3 DNA sequence: TGTGCCAGCAGTGAACTAGCGGGAGGTTACAATGAGCAGTTCTTC. The rearrangement uses TRBV6-1 and TRBJ2-1, with 11 bases fitting TRBD2. Germline V lookup: CDR1 MNHNS, CDR2 SASEGT. Trimming took 2 bases from V and 4 from J; bases not matched to a gene: 1. The CDR3 runs 15 residues.

The genes are TRBV4-1 and TRBJ2-1; perhaps TRBD1 as D (7 bases). Germline CDR1 reads MGHRA; CDR2 reads YSYEKL. Trimming took off 4 bases at V and 8 bases at J, with 18 bases between the two ends. The CDR3 runs to 15 residues. CDR3 loop: CASSRSQGGRDEQFF. In DNA, the CDR3 is TGCGCCAGCAGCCGGAGCCAGGGGGGCCGGGATGAGCAGTTCTTC.

This clone was counted a single time. The V and J genes are TRBV27 and TRBJ2-7, with 8 bases matching TRBD1. The CDR3 runs 16 residues. Losses at the gene ends were 2 bases for V and 6 bases for J; bases not matched to a gene: 12. Germline V gene lookup returns CDR1 MNHEY and CDR2 SMNVEV (reference sequence). The CDR3 here is CASSLIPDRARGEQYF. CDR3 sequence (DNA): TGTGCCAGCAGTTTAATCCCGGACAGGGCTAGAGGCGAGCAGTACTTC.

The chain employs TRBV28 and TRBJ1-3, with no clear D. Trimming removed 6 bases from V and 2 bases from J, with 14 bases in between. The CDR3 has 15 amino acids. The germline V gene encodes CDR1 MDHEN and CDR2 SYDVKM. The CDR3, as DNA: TGTGCCAGCAGCCTGCGCGATCGAACTGGAAACACCATATATTTT. Protein product: CASSLRDRTGNTIYF.

This sequence joins TRBV19 and TRBJ1-1; 7 nucleotides match TRBD1. The ends lost 2 bases at V and 1 base at J; junction bases unmatched: 10. The CDR3 covers 17 residues. Looked up from germline, CDR1 is LNHDA and CDR2 is SQIVND (reference sequence). CDR3 nucleotides: TGTGCCAGTAGTATACCCCGACAGGGCGAGGGGAACACTGAAGCTTTCTTT. Translated: CASSIPRQGEGNTEAFF.

V usage is TRBV18 and J usage is TRBJ2-5; D gene uncertain. V shed 3 bases and J shed 3 bases, with 14 bases lying between them. The germline V gene has CDR1 KGHSH and CDR2 LQKENI. This CDR3 is 15 amino acids long. The CDR3 reads CASSPLQGREETQYF. The CDR3, as DNA: TGTGCCAGCTCACCCCTTCAAGGCCGGGAAGAGACCCAGTACTTC. The complete variable domain, with remaining parts taken from reference TRBV18 and TRBJ2-5, reads NAGVMQNPRHLVRRRGQEARLRCSPMKGHSHVYWYRQLPEEGLKFMVYLQKENIIDESGMPKERFSAEFPKEGPSILRIQQVVRGDSAAYFCASSPLQGREETQYFGPGTRLLVL.

This sequence joins TRBV2 and TRBJ1-5; 7 bases agree with TRBD1. The CDR3 sequence is 16 residues long. In germline, CDR1 is SNHLY, CDR2 FYNNEI. The junction had 11 bases not matched to a gene; V was cut back by 6 bases and J by 3 bases. DNA for the CDR3: TGTGCCAGCAGGGGGACCGGGACAGACCCCAATCAGCCCCAGCATTTT. Translation: CASRGTGTDPNQPQHF.

The chain carries TRBV10-3 and TRBJ1-6, with D tentatively TRBD1 (6 bases). The CDR3 consists of 15 residues. CDR1 is ENHRY, CDR2 SYGVKD, per germline. V was shortened by 5 bases and J by 7 bases, with 15 bases between the two germline ends. CDR3 sequence: CAISTGQGENSPLHF. CDR3 bases: TGTGCCATCAGTACGGGACAAGGCGAGAATTCACCCCTCCACTTT.

The rearrangement links TRBV6-1 to TRBJ2-1, with no clear D. Germline CDR1 and CDR2: MNHNS and SASEGT. V gave up 1 base and J gave up 9 bases, with 4 bases separating them. The CDR3 is 11 residues long. CDR3 bases: TGTGCCAGCAGTGAAGTATCTGAGCAGTTCTTC. It encodes CASSEVSEQFF.

Here the CDR3 reads CASSEVGGGGPNTEAFF. Here the CDR3 DNA reads TGTGCCAGCAGTGAAGTGGGGGGAGGGGGACCGAACACTGAAGCTTTCTTT. The chain links TRBV6-1 to TRBJ1-1; D might be TRBD1 (6 bases). CDR3 length: 17 residues. V was cut by 1 base and J by 1 base, with 16 bases left in between. CDR1 and CDR2 (germline): MNHNS, SASEGT.

This chain links TRBV5-1 with TRBJ2-2, with D tentatively TRBD2 (5 bases). CDR1 SGHRS and CDR2 YFSETQ come from the germline V gene. CDR3 length: 14 residues. Trimming shortened V by 4 bases and J by 1 base, and 8 bases separated the two germline ends. As DNA, the CDR3 is TGCGCCAGCAGCGCCGGGGTGAACACCGGGGAGCTGTTTTTT. Translated, it gives CASSAGVNTGELFF.

The rearrangement links TRBV2 to TRBJ2-3, with TRBD2 matching 12 bases. There are 16 residues in the CDR3. The germline V gene encodes CDR1 SNHLY and CDR2 FYNNEI. With 8 bases clipped from V and 6 bases from J, the junction kept 12 bases outside the gene matches. The CDR3 here is CASQTSGRGDGDTQYF. CDR3 coding DNA: TGTGCCAGCCAGACTAGCGGGAGAGGGGACGGGGATACGCAGTATTTT.

This chain's CDR3 is CASHTGWSTEAFF. The CDR3 DNA sequence: TGTGCCAGCCACACAGGGTGGTCCACTGAAGCTTTCTTT. This rearrangement joins TRBV18 to TRBJ1-1, with a tentative D call TRBD1 (6 bases). This CDR3 spans 13 amino acids. V lost 8 bases and J lost 4, with 14 bases in between. CDR1 is KGHSH, CDR2 LQKENI, per germline.

V usage is TRBV30 and J usage is TRBJ1-2; D call uncertain. V shed 0 bases and J shed 4 bases, with 9 bases lying between them. The CDR3 runs to 13 residues. Per the germline V gene, CDR1 is GTSNPN and CDR2 is SVGIG (reference sequence). The CDR3 loop is CAWSVKLSYGYTF. DNA for the CDR3: TGTGCCTGGAGTGTAAAACTATCCTATGGCTACACCTTC.